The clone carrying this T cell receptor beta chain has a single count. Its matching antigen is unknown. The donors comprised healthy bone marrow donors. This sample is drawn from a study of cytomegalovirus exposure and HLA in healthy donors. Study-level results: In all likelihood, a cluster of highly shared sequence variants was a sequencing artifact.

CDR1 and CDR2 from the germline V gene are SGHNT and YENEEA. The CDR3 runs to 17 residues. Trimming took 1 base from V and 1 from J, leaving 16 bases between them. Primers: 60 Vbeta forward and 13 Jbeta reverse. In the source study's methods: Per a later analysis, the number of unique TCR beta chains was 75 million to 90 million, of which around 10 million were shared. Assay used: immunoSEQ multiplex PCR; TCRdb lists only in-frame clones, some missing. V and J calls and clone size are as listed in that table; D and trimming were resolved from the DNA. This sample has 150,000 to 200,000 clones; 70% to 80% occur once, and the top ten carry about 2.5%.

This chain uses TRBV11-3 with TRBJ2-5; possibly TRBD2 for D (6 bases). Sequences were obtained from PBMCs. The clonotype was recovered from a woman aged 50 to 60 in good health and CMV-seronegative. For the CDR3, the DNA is TGTGCCAGCAGCTTAGGTGGGATAGCGGACGTCCAAGAGACCCAGTACTTC. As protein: CASSLGGIADVQETQYF.